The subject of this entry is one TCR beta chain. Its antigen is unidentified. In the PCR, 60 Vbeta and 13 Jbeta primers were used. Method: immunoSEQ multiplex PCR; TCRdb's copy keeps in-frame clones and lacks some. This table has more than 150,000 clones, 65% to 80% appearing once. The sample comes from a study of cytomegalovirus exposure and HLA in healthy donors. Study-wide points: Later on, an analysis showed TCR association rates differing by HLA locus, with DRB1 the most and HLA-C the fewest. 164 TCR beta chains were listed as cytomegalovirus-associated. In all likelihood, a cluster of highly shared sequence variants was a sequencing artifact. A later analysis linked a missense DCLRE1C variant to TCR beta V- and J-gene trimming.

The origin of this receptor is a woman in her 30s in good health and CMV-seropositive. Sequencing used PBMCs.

Here the CDR3 reads CASSQGLAVIGAQYF. In DNA, the CDR3 is TGCGCCAGCAGCCAGGGACTAGCAGTTATCGGGGCCCAGTACTTC. V is TRBV4-3 and J is TRBJ2-5, with 9 bases identical to TRBD2. The CDR3 covers 15 residues. Trimming at V came to 3 bases and at J to 9 bases, leaving 11 bases not matched to a gene. Germline values: CDR1 LGHNA, CDR2 YSLEER.